This T cell receptor beta chain was documented in a study of blood T cells in healthy people across ages. The second PCR ran roughly 7 to 12 cycles with a sample-barcoded 5' primer and J-beta primers. The authors tagged each cDNA molecule using a template-switch adaptor with 12 random nucleotides. MiXCR, applied by TCRdb to the 5' RACE reads, yields one record per CDR3 protein. The repertoire includes about 640,000 distinct CDR3 sequences, roughly 30% of them detected once, and around a sixth sits in the top ten. This clonotype was counted a few times. The antigen is not known. Study outcomes and limitations: Strong correlation linked observed beta diversity and percent naive T cells.

The CDR3 runs 15 residues. The junction had 9 bases not matched to a gene; V was cut back by 3 bases and J by 8 bases. Germline V gene lookup returns CDR1 LNHDA and CDR2 SQIVND (reference sequence). The TCR sequence derives from an elderly woman in good health. The specimen was blood. This sequence joins TRBV19 and TRBJ2-1; 8 bases are shared with TRBD2. For the CDR3, the DNA is TGTGCCAGTAGTATTAATAGCGGGGTTTTCCATGAGCAGTTCTTC. Translating gives CASSINSGVFHEQFF. Using reference TRBV19 and TRBJ2-1 for the parts outside the CDR3, the full variable domain is DGGITQSPKYLFRKEGQNVTLSCEQNLNHDAMYWYRQDPGQGLRLIYYSQIVNDFQKGDIAEGYSVSREKKESFPLTVTSAQKNPTAFYLCASSINSGVFHEQFFGPGTRLTVL.